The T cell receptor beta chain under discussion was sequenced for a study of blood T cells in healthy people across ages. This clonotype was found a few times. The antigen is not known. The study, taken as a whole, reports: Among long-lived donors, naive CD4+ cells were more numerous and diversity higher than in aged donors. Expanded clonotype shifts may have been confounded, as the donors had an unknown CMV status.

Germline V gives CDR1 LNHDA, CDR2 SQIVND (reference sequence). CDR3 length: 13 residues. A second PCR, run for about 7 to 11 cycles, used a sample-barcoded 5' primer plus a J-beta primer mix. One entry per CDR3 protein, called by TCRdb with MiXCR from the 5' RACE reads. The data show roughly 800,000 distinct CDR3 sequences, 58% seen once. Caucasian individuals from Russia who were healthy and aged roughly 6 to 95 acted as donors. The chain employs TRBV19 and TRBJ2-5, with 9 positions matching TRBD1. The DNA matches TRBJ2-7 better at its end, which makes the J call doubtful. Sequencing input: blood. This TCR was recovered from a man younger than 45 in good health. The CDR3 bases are TGTGCCACCCGACAGGGGGGGACTGACGAGCAGTACTTC. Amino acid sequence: CATRQGGTDEQYF.